Sequencing of this TCR beta chain was carried out in a study of blood T cell repertoires in COVID-19. For the study at large: Sites across the United States, Italy and Spain contributed samples from acute and convalescent COVID-19.

How the authors handled the data: Cell counts per sample came from amplifying reference gene primers. The protocol was immunoSEQ multiplex PCR, while the TCRdb copy is restricted to in-frame clones and leaves out a portion. Clonal size and the V and J genes are those of that table, whereas D and trimming came from the DNA. The data contain approximately 110,000 clones, around 80% of them singletons. The CDR3 is made up of 17 amino acids. V lost 4 bases and J lost 10; bases outside the gene matches: 13. Germline-derived CDR1 and CDR2 are LGHDT and YNNKEL (reference sequence). Input material: peripheral blood. The receptor comes from a man aged 65 to 79 with active or convalescent COVID-19. The chain employs TRBV3-1 (or the pseudogene TRBV3-2) and TRBJ2-1; 13 bases map to TRBD2. CDR3 sequence reads: CASSLGLAGARLQEQFF. The CDR3 DNA is TGTGCCAGCAGCCTCGGACTAGCGGGAGCGCGTCTACAGGAGCAGTTCTTC.